This T cell receptor beta chain is drawn from a study of regulatory T cells in long-lasting Graves disease. HTBI primers from iRepertoire and Arm-PCR of CDR3 regions yielded the TCR beta libraries. TCRdb re-analysed the multiplex PCR reads in MiXCR, keeping a single row per CDR3 protein. The profile shows more than 450,000 distinct CDR3 sequences, around 15% of them singletons. This clonotype was seen repeatedly, ten times or more. CDR3 length equals 14 residues. CDR1 is SGHVS and CDR2 is FNYEAQ in the germline V gene. The V gene lost 5 bases and the J gene lost 6 bases, with 17 bases spanning the gap. Time point noted: newly diagnosed GD, antithyroid drugs for less than 3 months. Researchers made the TCR library from RNA that was extracted from PBMCs. The data also belong to a second study, concerning T cells in Graves' hyperthyroidism and ophthalmopathy. From that paper: Clinical symptoms, serum thyroxine and TRAb, thyroid ultrasound and orbital computed tomography were used for the diagnoses. Blood also contained most expanded thyroid clonotypes above 0.001. Onset of ophthalmopathy came a median 6.5 months after the model predicted it.

The sequence derives from a man aged 35-49 years with Graves disease. Specimen: peripheral blood mononuclear cells (PBMCs), collected at new diagnosis, from a patient treated with antithyroid drugs. The chain is built from TRBV7-6 and TRBJ2-7; D possibly corresponds to TRBD2 (5 bases). The CDR3 region has the DNA TGTGCCAGCAGCCCTAGGGCCGGGAAGGGCGAGCAGTACTTC. The encoded protein is CASSPRAGKGEQYF.